This TCR beta chain was obtained from a study of blood T cells in healthy people across ages. Using a J-beta primer mix together with a sample-barcoded 5' primer, a second PCR was run for about 6 to 11 cycles. TCRdb fed the 5' RACE reads into MiXCR, producing one record per CDR3 protein. Among approximately 490,000 distinct CDR3 sequences, 24% were seen once, and the ten largest hold less than 9%. V lost 1 base and J lost 1, with 7 bases in between. Germline CDR1 is MGHRA and CDR2 is YSYEKL. CDR3 length: 14 amino acids. This clonotype was observed a handful of times. Separately, the same data were catalogued under a study of T cells of mothers and their children.

The rearrangement uses TRBV4-1 and TRBJ2-5; D is uncertain. This receptor was identified in a boy under 18 in good health. The specimen sequenced was blood. The CDR3 spells CASSQVSFQETQYF. The CDR3 DNA follows: TGCGCCAGCAGCCAAGTTTCGTTCCAAGAGACCCAGTACTTC.